This T cell receptor beta chain originates from a study of cytomegalovirus exposure and HLA in healthy donors. Study-wide findings and caveats: In a later analysis, an Asian-associated ancestry cluster reportedly showed fewer N-insertions than the roughly 700-donor mean. Later analysis showed TCR association rates varying by HLA locus, highest for DRB1 and lowest for HLA-C.

Per germline, CDR1 MNHEY and CDR2 SMNVEV (reference sequence). The trim removed 4 bases at V and 3 bases at J, leaving 12 bases unmatched. CDR3 size: 16 residues. About this clone: Its antigen remains unidentified.

In the PCR, 60 Vbeta and 13 Jbeta primers were used. Method: immunoSEQ multiplex PCR; TCRdb's copy keeps in-frame clones and lacks some. The sample holds some 150,000 clones; 80% are singletons and the top ten take roughly 9%. Sequences were obtained from PBMCs. The chain carries TRBV27 and TRBJ2-7; TRBD1 aligns across 7 bases. The source of this sequence is a man aged 18 to 30 in good health and CMV-seropositive. For the CDR3, the DNA is TGTGCCAGCAGTTCAACCGCGACAGGGAATTTCTACGAGCAGTACTTC. Amino acid sequence: CASSSTATGNFYEQYF.